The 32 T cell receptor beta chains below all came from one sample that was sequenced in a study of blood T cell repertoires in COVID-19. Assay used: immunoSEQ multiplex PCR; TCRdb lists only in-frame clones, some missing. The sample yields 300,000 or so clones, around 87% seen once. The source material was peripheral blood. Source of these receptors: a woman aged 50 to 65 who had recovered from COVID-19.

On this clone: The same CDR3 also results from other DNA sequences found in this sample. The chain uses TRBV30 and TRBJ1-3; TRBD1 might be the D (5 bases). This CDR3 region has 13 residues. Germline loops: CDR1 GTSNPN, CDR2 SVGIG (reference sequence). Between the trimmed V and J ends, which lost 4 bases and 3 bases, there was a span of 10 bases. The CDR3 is CAWTGGFGNTIYF. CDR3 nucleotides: TGTGCCTGGACCGGGGGATTTGGAAACACCATATATTTT.

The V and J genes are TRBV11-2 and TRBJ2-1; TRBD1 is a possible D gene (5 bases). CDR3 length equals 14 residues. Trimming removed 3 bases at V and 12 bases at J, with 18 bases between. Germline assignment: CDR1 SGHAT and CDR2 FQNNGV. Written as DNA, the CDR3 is TGTGCCAGCAGCTTTATGACCCTAGACAGTCGGCAGTTCTTC. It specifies CASSFMTLDSRQFF.

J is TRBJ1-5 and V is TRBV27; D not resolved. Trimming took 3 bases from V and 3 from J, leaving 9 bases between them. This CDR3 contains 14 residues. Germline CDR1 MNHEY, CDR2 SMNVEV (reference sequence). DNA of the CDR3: TGTGCCAGCAGTTTCGGCAGGCCCAATCAGCCCCAGCATTTT. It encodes CASSFGRPNQPQHF.

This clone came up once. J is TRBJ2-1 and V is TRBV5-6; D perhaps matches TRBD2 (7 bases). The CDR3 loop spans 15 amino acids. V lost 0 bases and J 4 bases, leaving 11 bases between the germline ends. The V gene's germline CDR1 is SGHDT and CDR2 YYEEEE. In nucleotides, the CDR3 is TGTGCCAGCAGCTTGGTACAGGGAGGGTACAATGAGCAGTTCTTC. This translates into CASSLVQGGYNEQFF.

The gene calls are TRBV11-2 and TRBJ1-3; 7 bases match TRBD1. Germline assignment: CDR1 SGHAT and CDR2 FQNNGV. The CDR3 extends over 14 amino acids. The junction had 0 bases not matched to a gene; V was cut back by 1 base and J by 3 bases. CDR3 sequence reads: CASSLAGGGNTIYF. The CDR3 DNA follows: TGTGCCAGCAGCTTAGCAGGGGGTGGAAACACCATATATTTT.

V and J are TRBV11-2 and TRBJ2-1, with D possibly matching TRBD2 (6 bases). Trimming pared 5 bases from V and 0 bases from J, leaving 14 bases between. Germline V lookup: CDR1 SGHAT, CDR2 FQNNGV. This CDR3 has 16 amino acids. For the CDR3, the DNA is TGTGCCAGCAGCCGAGACGGGAGCTTCTCCTACAATGAGCAGTTCTTC. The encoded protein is CASSRDGSFSYNEQFF.

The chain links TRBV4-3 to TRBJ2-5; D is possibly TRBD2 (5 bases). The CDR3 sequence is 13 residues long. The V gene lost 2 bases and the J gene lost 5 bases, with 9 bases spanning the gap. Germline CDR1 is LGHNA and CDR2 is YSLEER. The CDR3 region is CASSQRLAETQYF. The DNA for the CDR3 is TGCGCCAGCAGCCAAAGGCTAGCTGAGACCCAGTACTTC.

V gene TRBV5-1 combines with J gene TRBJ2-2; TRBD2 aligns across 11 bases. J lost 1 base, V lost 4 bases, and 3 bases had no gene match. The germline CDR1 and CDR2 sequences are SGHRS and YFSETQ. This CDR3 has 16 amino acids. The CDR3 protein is CASSIGTSGNTGELFF. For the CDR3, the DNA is TGCGCCAGCAGCATCGGGACTAGCGGGAACACCGGGGAGCTGTTTTTT.

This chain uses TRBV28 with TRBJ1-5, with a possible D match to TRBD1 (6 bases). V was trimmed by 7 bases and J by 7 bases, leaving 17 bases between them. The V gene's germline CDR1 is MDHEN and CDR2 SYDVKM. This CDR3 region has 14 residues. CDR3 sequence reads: CASTQGIGGQPQHF. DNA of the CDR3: TGTGCCAGCACTCAGGGGATAGGAGGCCAGCCCCAGCATTTT. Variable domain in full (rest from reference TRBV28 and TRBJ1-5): DVKVTQSSRYLVKRTGEKVFLECVQDMDHENMFWYRQDPGLGLRLIYFSYDVKMKEKGDIPEGYSVSREKKERFSLILESASTNQTSMYLCASTQGIGGQPQHFGDGTRLSIL.

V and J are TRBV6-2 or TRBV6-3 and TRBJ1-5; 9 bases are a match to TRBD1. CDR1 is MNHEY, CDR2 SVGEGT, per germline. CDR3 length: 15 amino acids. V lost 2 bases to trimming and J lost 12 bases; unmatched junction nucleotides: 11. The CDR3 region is CASSYLKGQGSYQHF. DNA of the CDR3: TGTGCCAGCAGTTACCTAAAGGGACAGGGAAGTTACCAGCATTTT.

The CDR3 is CASSLLRGDEQFF. The CDR3 DNA follows: TGTGCCAGCAGCTTGCTCAGGGGGGATGAGCAGTTCTTC. This chain links TRBV5-4 with TRBJ2-1, with a possible D match to TRBD1 (7 bases). The CDR3 totals 13 residues. The V end was cut by 1 base, the J end by 8 bases, with 10 bases between. Germline CDR1 and CDR2: SGHNT and YYREEE (reference sequence). The whole variable domain, filled in from reference TRBV5-4 and TRBJ2-1, reads ETGVTQSPTHLIKTRGQQVTLRCSSQSGHNTVSWYQQALGQGPQFIFQYYREEENGRGNFPPRFSGLQFPNYSSELNVNALELDDSALYLCASSLLRGDEQFFGPGTRLTVL.

In nucleotides, the CDR3 is TGTGCCAGTAGTATACAGCGGGGGTTCTACAATGAGCAGTTCTTC. It is translated as CASSIQRGFYNEQFF. V gene TRBV19 combines with J gene TRBJ2-1, with 8 bases matching TRBD2. Germline loops: CDR1 LNHDA, CDR2 SQIVND (reference sequence). The junction had 3 bases not matched to a gene; V was cut back by 2 bases and J by 3 bases. The CDR3 is 15 residues long.

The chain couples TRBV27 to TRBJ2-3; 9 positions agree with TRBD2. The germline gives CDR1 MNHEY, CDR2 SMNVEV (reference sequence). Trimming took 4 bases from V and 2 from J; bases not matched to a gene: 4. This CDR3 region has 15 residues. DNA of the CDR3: TGTGCCAGCAGTTCTAGCGGGGAGGCCACAGATACGCAGTATTTT. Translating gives CASSSSGEATDTQYF.

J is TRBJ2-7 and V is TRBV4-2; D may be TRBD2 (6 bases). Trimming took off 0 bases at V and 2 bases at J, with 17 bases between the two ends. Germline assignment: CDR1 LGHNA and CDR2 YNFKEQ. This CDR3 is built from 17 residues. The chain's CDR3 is CASSQDGSGEFAYEQYF. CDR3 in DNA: TGTGCCAGCAGCCAAGATGGGTCGGGGGAGTTCGCCTACGAGCAGTACTTC.

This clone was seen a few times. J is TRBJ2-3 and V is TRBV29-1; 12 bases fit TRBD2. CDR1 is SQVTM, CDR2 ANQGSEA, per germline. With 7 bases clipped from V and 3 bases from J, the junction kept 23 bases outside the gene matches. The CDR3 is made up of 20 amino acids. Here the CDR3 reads CSASPEDKTSGGPGTDTQYF. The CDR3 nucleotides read TGCAGCGCCTCCCCGGAGGACAAGACTAGCGGGGGACCCGGGACAGATACGCAGTATTTT.

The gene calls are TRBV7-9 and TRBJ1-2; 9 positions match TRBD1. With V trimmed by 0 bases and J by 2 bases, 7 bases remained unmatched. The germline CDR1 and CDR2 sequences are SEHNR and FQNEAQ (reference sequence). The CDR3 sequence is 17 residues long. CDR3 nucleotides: TGTGCCAGCAGCTTAGCGCTGGGGACAGGGCAGAACTATGGCTACACCTTC. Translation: CASSLALGTGQNYGYTF.

For the CDR3, the DNA is TGTGCCAGCAGCTTAGACGTCCTGCGGGGCTACACCTTC. Translated, it gives CASSLDVLRGYTF. The rearrangement uses TRBV7-2 and TRBJ1-2; D gene ambiguous. The CDR3 covers 13 residues. CDR1 is SGHTA, CDR2 FQGNSA, per germline. The V gene lost 1 base and the J gene lost 8 bases, with 11 bases spanning the gap. Combining the CDR3 with reference TRBV7-2 and TRBJ1-2 gives the whole variable domain GAGVSQSPSNKVTEKGKDVELRCDPISGHTALYWYRQSLGQGLEFLIYFQGNSAPDKSGLPSDRFSAERTGGSVSTLTIQRTQQEDSAVYLCASSLDVLRGYTFGSGTRLTVV.

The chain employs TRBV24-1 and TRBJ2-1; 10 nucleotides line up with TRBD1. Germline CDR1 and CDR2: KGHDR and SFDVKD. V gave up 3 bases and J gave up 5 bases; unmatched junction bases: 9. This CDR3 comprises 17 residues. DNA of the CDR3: TGTGCCACCAGTGATAGGGCAAGCGGGACAGGGGACAATGAGCAGTTCTTC. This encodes CATSDRASGTGDNEQFF.

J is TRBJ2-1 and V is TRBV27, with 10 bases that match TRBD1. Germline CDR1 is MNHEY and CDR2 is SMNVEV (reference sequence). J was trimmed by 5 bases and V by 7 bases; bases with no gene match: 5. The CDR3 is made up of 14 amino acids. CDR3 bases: TGTGCCAGCAAAAGACAGGGGGCTAACAATGAGCAGTTCTTC. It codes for CASKRQGANNEQFF.

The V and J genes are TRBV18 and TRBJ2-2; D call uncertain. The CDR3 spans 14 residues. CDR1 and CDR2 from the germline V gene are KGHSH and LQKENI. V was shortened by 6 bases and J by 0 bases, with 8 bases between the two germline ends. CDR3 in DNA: TGTGCCAGCTCGATCGGTCCGAACACCGGGGAGCTGTTTTTT. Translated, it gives CASSIGPNTGELFF. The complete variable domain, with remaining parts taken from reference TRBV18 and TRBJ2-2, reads NAGVMQNPRHLVRRRGQEARLRCSPMKGHSHVYWYRQLPEEGLKFMVYLQKENIIDESGMPKERFSAEFPKEGPSILRIQQVVRGDSAAYFCASSIGPNTGELFFGEGSRLTVL.

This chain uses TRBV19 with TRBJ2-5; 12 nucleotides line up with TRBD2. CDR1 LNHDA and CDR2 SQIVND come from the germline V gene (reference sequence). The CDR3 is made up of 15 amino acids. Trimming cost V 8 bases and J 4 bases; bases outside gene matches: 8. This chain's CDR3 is CASRSSGRVRETQYF. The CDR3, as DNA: TGTGCCAGTCGGTCTAGCGGGAGGGTGCGAGAGACCCAGTACTTC.

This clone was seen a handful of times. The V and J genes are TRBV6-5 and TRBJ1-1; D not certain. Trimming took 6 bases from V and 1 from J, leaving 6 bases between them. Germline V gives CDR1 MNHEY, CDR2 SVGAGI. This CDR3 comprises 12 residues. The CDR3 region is CASSRGNTEAFF. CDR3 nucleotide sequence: TGTGCCAGCAGCCGGGGGAACACTGAAGCTTTCTTT.

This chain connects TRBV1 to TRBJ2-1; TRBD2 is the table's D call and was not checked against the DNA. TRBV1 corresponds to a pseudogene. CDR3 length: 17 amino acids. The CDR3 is CTSPHRGLRDPPREQFF. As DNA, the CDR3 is TGCACCAGTCCGCACCGGGGATTGCGGGACCCCCCCCGGGAGCAGTTCTTC.

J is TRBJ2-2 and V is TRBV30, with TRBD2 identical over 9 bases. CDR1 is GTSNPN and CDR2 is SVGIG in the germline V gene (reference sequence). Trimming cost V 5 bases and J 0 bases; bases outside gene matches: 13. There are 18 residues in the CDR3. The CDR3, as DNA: TGTGCCTGGTCGAGGGTAGCGGGAGACCTCTCGAACACCGGGGAGCTGTTTTTT. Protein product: CAWSRVAGDLSNTGELFF.

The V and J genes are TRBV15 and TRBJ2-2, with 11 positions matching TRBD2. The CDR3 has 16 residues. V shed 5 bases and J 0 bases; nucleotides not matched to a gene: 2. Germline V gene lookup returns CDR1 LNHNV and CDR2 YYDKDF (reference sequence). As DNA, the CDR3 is TGTGCCACCAGCCTACTAGCGGGAGCGAACACCGGGGAGCTGTTTTTT. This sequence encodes CATSLLAGANTGELFF.

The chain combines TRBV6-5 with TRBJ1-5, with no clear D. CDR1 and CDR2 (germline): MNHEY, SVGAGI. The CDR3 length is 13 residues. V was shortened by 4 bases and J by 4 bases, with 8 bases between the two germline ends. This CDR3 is CASSLSWNQPQHF. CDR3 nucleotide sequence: TGTGCCAGCAGTTTGAGTTGGAATCAGCCCCAGCATTTT.

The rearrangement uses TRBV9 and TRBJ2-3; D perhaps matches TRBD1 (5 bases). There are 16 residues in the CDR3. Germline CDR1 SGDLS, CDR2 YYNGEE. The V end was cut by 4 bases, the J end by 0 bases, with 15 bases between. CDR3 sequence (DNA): TGTGCCAGCAGCCCCCGAGACAGTATCAGCACAGATACGCAGTATTTT. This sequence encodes CASSPRDSISTDTQYF.

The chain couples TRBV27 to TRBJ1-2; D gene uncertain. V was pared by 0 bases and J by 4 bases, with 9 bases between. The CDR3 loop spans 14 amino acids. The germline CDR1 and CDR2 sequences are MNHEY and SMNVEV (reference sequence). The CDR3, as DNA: TGTGCCAGCAGTTTATCTGGAGGCGTCTATGGCTACACCTTC. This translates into CASSLSGGVYGYTF.

As DNA, the CDR3 is TGTGCCAGCAGCTTAGACGGGACTAGCGGGGGGGCTTATGAGCAGTTCTTC. Translated: CASSLDGTSGGAYEQFF. This sequence joins TRBV11-3 and TRBJ2-1, with 16 bases lining up with TRBD2. CDR3 size: 17 residues. CDR1 and CDR2 (germline): SGHNT, YENEEA. V was pared by 0 bases and J by 8 bases, with 4 bases of the junction left unmatched.

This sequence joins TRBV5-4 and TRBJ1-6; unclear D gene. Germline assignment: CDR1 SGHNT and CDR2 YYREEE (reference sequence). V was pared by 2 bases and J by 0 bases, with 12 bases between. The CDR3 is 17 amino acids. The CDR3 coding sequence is TGTGCCAGCAGCTTCTGGACGGGAAGCTCCTATAATTCACCCCTCCACTTT. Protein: CASSFWTGSSYNSPLHF.

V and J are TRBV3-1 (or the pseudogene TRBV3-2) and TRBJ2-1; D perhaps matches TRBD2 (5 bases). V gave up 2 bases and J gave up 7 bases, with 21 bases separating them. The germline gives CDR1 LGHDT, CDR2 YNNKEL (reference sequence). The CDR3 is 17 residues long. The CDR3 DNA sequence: TGTGCCAGCAGCCAACCCACCGGGCCTAGCTATTTGAATGAGCAGTTCTTC. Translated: CASSQPTGPSYLNEQFF.

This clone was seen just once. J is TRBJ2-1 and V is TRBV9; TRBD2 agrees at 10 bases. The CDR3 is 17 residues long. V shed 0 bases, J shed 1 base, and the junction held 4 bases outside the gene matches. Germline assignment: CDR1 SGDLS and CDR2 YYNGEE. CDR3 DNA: TGTGCCAGCAGCGTAGGACTAGCGGGTATTTCCTACAATGAGCAGTTCTTC. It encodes CASSVGLAGISYNEQFF.